This T cell receptor (beta chain) was retrieved from a study of cytomegalovirus exposure and HLA in healthy donors. The V gene's germline CDR1 is SQVTM and CDR2 ANQGSEA. V lost 5 bases and J lost 1, with 17 bases in between. The CDR3 spans 15 residues. With 60 Vbeta and 13 Jbeta primers, the PCR was carried out. The authors' processing: Unique TCR beta chains totaled roughly 80 million in a later count, with roughly 12 million of them shared. Produced via immunoSEQ multiplex PCR; TCRdb's table is partial and in-frame only. D and trimming were read from the DNA, whereas the V and J calls and clone size are those reported in that table. The data show over 150,000 clones, about three quarters seen once.

The clonotype originates from a man aged 18-30 years in good health and CMV-seronegative. Source material: PBMCs. The V gene is TRBV29-1, the J gene TRBJ1-1, with TRBD1 as a possible D gene (5 bases). CDR3 DNA: TGCAGCGTTCCCGCATGGGGGGGGAAGAACACTGAAGCTTTCTTT. Translated: CSVPAWGGKNTEAFF.